This TCR beta chain was sequenced in a study of shared clonotypes between healthy human individuals. Study-level findings and limits: Sampling used blood alone; tissue repertoires probably differ.

The repertoire was sequenced with immunoSEQ multiplex PCR; TCRdb's copy has only in-frame clones and lacks some. The data hold about 680,000 clones, with around 92% observed a single time. About this clone itself: Its antigen is currently unknown.

Naive CD8 cells, CD45RO-negative and positively selected for CCR7, excluded terminally differentiated effector memory CD45RA+ cells. Unmatched junction bases numbered 4, after V lost 7 bases and J lost 6 bases. Per germline, CDR1 SQVTM and CDR2 ANQGSEA. The CDR3 totals 11 residues. The sequence was collected from a man aged 25 to 40 in good health. Sequencing was performed on naive CD8+ T cells sorted from blood. The rearrangement joins TRBV29-1 to TRBJ1-2; 8 positions agree with TRBD1. The CDR3 DNA follows: TGCAGCGCCACGACAGGGGATGGCTACACCTTC. This translates into CSATTGDGYTF.